The 4 T cell receptor beta chains below all came from one sample that was sequenced in a study of T cells in women clearing cervical HPV infection. The protocol was immunoSEQ multiplex PCR, while the TCRdb copy is restricted to in-frame clones and leaves out a portion. The listing records some 40,000 clones. Sequencing input: blood buffy coat. The receptors originated from a woman aged 18 to 69 with a cervical HPV16 infection that either progressed to CIN3+ or cleared (not recorded which).

Worth noting for this clone: The read terminates 3 residues ahead of where the CDR3 ends, so the germline J gene completes it. The V call is TRBV6-1, the J call TRBJ1-2, with unresolved D. The CDR3 consists of 16 residues. Trimming removed 0 bases from V and 1 base from J, with 12 bases in between. Germline values: CDR1 MNHNS, CDR2 SASEGT. The CDR3 region is CASSEAAQGHNYGYTF. The part of the CDR3 DNA that was read is TGTGCCAGCAGTGAAGCCGCTCAAGGCCATAACTATGGC.

On this clone itself: The read stops 3 residues short of the end of the CDR3; the missing end is completed from the germline J gene. V and J are TRBV7-2 and TRBJ2-7; 8 nucleotides match TRBD2. Germline CDR1 and CDR2: SGHTA and FQGNSA. The CDR3 contains 15 residues. The V gene end was trimmed by 0 bases and the J gene end by 0 bases; junction bases not matched to a gene: 1. The CDR3: CASSLASGVSYEQYF. The sequenced part of the CDR3 DNA is TGTGCCAGCAGCTTAGCTAGCGGGGTCTCCTACGAG.

Notes on this clone: The read halts 3 residues ahead of the CDR3 end, with the missing end drawn from the germline J gene. The chain employs TRBV28 and TRBJ1-4; the D gene is possibly TRBD1 (5 bases). Between the trimmed V and J ends, which lost 6 bases and 2 bases, there was a span of 13 bases. The length of the CDR3 is 15 residues. Germline CDR1 is MDHEN and CDR2 is SYDVKM. CDR3 loop: CASRLDSSTNEKLFF. CDR3 DNA, as far as it was read: TGTGCCAGCAGACTCGACAGTAGCACTAATGAAAAA.

On this clone: The read falls 3 residues short of the CDR3 end, and the missing part is taken from the germline J gene. This rearrangement joins TRBV7-8 to TRBJ2-1, with 9 bases lining up with TRBD1. The CDR3 has 14 residues. Germline V gene sequence: CDR1 SGHVS, CDR2 FQNEAQ. After removal of 2 bases from V and 9 bases from J, the junction contained 5 bases not matched to a gene. The CDR3 reads CASSLTGGAGEQFF. The sequenced part of the CDR3 DNA is TGTGCCAGCAGCTTAACAGGGGGCGCGGGTGAG.